Listed below are T cell receptor beta chains from one sample, sequenced in a study of blood T cell repertoires in COVID-19. TCRdb's table, derived via immunoSEQ multiplex PCR, lists solely in-frame clones and lacks some. The table shows 120,000 to 150,000 clones, with 76% occurring only once. The source material was peripheral blood. These receptors were obtained from a man aged 60 to 69 with acute or convalescent COVID-19. Each CDR3 is given with its conserved first and last residue. The D gene is left open where the match is weak. Expanded clones are given a class, and other clones once, few, many or no size at all.

V gene: TRBV6-2/TRBV6-3; clone size: -; J gene: TRBJ2-3; D gene: TRBD2; CDR3 DNA: TGTGCCAGCAGTTACCAGACTAGCGGTCCTCGCACAGATACGCAGTATTTT; CDR3 protein: CASSYQTSGPRTDTQYF
V gene: TRBV7-3; clone size: -; J gene: TRBJ1-1; D gene: -; CDR3 DNA: TGTGCCAGCAGCGCGATTGGGAACACTGAAGCTTTCTTT; CDR3 protein: CASSAIGNTEAFF
V gene: TRBV6-9; clone size: -; J gene: TRBJ1-5; D gene: -; CDR3 DNA: TGTGCCAGCACTTATCCGGGGGACGGCAATCAGCCCCAGCATTTT; CDR3 protein: CASTYPGDGNQPQHF
V gene: TRBV28; clone size: -; J gene: TRBJ2-3; D gene: TRBD2; CDR3 DNA: TGTGCCAGCAGTTTAGGGGGACTAGCGCTAAGCACAGATACGCAGTATTTT; CDR3 protein: CASSLGGLALSTDTQYF
V gene: TRBV5-1; clone size: once; J gene: TRBJ1-1; D gene: -; CDR3 DNA: TGCGCCAGCAGCTTGGTTTCGTCGTGGCAGTCGAACACTGAAGCTTTCTTT; CDR3 protein: CASSLVSSWQSNTEAFF
V gene: TRBV5-5; clone size: once; J gene: TRBJ2-5; D gene: -; CDR3 DNA: TGTGCCAGCAGCACTGGGGGGAATGGCCACCAAGAGACCCAGTACTTC; CDR3 protein: CASSTGGNGHQETQYF
V gene: TRBV6-5; clone size: -; J gene: TRBJ2-5; D gene: TRBD2; CDR3 DNA: TGTGCCAGCAGAGAGCTAGCGGGAGACCAAGAGACCCAGTACTTC; CDR3 protein: CASRELAGDQETQYF
V gene: TRBV5-6; clone size: few; J gene: TRBJ1-2; D gene: TRBD1; CDR3 DNA: TGTGCCAGCAGCTTAAAGGGACAGGGGGCGTTAGGTGGCTACACCTTC; CDR3 protein: CASSLKGQGALGGYTF
V gene: TRBV7-2; clone size: -; J gene: TRBJ1-5; D gene: TRBD1; CDR3 DNA: TGTGCCAGCAGCTTAGCGACAGGGGGCAGAAGCAATCAGCCCCAGCATTTT; CDR3 protein: CASSLATGGRSNQPQHF
V gene: TRBV18; clone size: -; J gene: TRBJ2-5; D gene: TRBD2; CDR3 DNA: TGTGCCAGCTCAGTCAGACTTAGCGGGGCAAGTTTTCAAGAGACCCAGTACTTC; CDR3 protein: CASSVRLSGASFQETQYF
V gene: TRBV18; clone size: once; J gene: TRBJ1-1; D gene: -; CDR3 DNA: TGTGCCAGCTCACCCTCCGACAGGATAGGCTATGGCACTGAAGCTTTCTTT; CDR3 protein: CASSPSDRIGYGTEAFF
V gene: TRBV4-1; clone size: -; J gene: TRBJ2-1; D gene: TRBD2; CDR3 DNA: TGCGCCAGCAGCCCCCCAGTAGCGGGGTCCTACAATGAGCAGTTCTTC; CDR3 protein: CASSPPVAGSYNEQFF
V gene: TRBV18; clone size: -; J gene: TRBJ2-3; D gene: TRBD2; CDR3 DNA: TGTGCCAGCTCACCTTCGGGAGGGCCCACAGATACGCAGTATTTT; CDR3 protein: CASSPSGGPTDTQYF
V gene: TRBV4-1; clone size: -; J gene: TRBJ2-3; D gene: TRBD2; CDR3 DNA: TGCGCCAGCAGCCGCATTCCGGGAGGGGTAGCGAGCACAGATACGCAGTATTTT; CDR3 protein: CASSRIPGGVASTDTQYF
V gene: TRBV12-1; clone size: -; J gene: TRBJ2-7; D gene: -; CDR3 DNA: TGTGCCAGCATCCCGGGACAGGGGAATGTAAGGGGACACGAGCAGTACTTC; CDR3 protein: CASIPGQGNVRGHEQYF
V gene: TRBV7-9; clone size: -; J gene: TRBJ1-2; D gene: -; CDR3 DNA: TGTGCCAGCAGCTTAGCGGGACGGGGGGATGGCTATGGCTACACCTTC; CDR3 protein: CASSLAGRGDGYGYTF
V gene: TRBV6-5; clone size: -; J gene: TRBJ2-5; D gene: TRBD2; CDR3 DNA: TGTGCCAGCAGTCCGTTAGCGGGAGCCGCAGAGACCCAGTACTTC; CDR3 protein: CASSPLAGAAETQYF
V gene: TRBV19; clone size: -; J gene: TRBJ2-2; D gene: -; CDR3 DNA: TGTGCCAGTCTAGCGTTCACCGGGGAGCTGTTTTTT; CDR3 protein: CASLAFTGELFF
V gene: TRBV5-4; clone size: few; J gene: TRBJ2-2; D gene: -; CDR3 DNA: TGTGCCAGCAGCATGGCGGTTGGCGGGGAGCTGTTTTTT; CDR3 protein: CASSMAVGGELFF
V gene: TRBV28; clone size: few; J gene: TRBJ1-2; D gene: TRBD1; CDR3 DNA: TGTGCCAGCAGTCGATTACAGGGGTACTACACCTTC; CDR3 protein: CASSRLQGYYTF
V gene: TRBV5-1; clone size: -; J gene: TRBJ2-7; D gene: -; CDR3 DNA: TGCGCCGGGTTTGGTGGGGCGAGGTACGAGCAGTACTTC; CDR3 protein: CAGFGGARYEQYF
V gene: TRBV18; clone size: -; J gene: TRBJ2-1; D gene: TRBD1; CDR3 DNA: TGTGCCAGCTCACCAGGGACAGACAATGAGCAGTTCTTC; CDR3 protein: CASSPGTDNEQFF
V gene: TRBV19; clone size: -; J gene: TRBJ1-2; D gene: -; CDR3 DNA: TGTGCCAGTGAGGTCGTGGGGGGGCATGGCTACACCTTC; CDR3 protein: CASEVVGGHGYTF
V gene: TRBV5-3; clone size: -; J gene: TRBJ2-1; D gene: -; CDR3 DNA: TGTGCCAGAAGCTTAGACTCCCATTGTTACAATGAGCAGTTCTTC; CDR3 protein: CARSLDSHCYNEQFF
V gene: TRBV7-8; clone size: once; J gene: TRBJ1-2; D gene: TRBD1; CDR3 DNA: TGTGCCAGCAGCTTATACCCCGGGACAGACTATGGCTACACCTTC; CDR3 protein: CASSLYPGTDYGYTF
V gene: TRBV27; clone size: -; J gene: TRBJ2-1; D gene: -; CDR3 DNA: TGTGCCAGCTTTCGCGGCAATGAGCAGTTCTTC; CDR3 protein: CASFRGNEQFF
V gene: TRBV12-5; clone size: few; J gene: TRBJ2-1; D gene: TRBD2; CDR3 DNA: TGTGCTAGTGGTTTAGCGGGAGGGCCGTACAATGAGCAGTTCTTC; CDR3 protein: CASGLAGGPYNEQFF
V gene: TRBV19; clone size: -; J gene: TRBJ1-5; D gene: -; CDR3 DNA: TGTGCCAGTAGTATAGAGGGGGCAGGGGATATTTATCAGCCCCAGCATTTT; CDR3 protein: CASSIEGAGDIYQPQHF
V gene: TRBV6-4; clone size: few; J gene: TRBJ2-4; D gene: TRBD2; CDR3 DNA: TGTGCCAGCAGTGACCTAGCGGGAGGGCCCAACATTCAGTACTTC; CDR3 protein: CASSDLAGGPNIQYF
V gene: TRBV29-1; clone size: few; J gene: TRBJ1-1; D gene: -; CDR3 DNA: TGCAGCGTCACCTTGGCGGGGGAAGCTTTCTTT; CDR3 protein: CSVTLAGEAFF
V gene: TRBV5-4; clone size: -; J gene: TRBJ2-5; D gene: TRBD2; CDR3 DNA: TGTGCCAGCAGCTTCAGGCTAGCGGGAAAAGGGGAGACCCAGTACTTC; CDR3 protein: CASSFRLAGKGETQYF
V gene: TRBV28; clone size: -; J gene: TRBJ1-5; D gene: TRBD1; CDR3 DNA: TGTGCCAGCAGCTCGGGACAGGGGGATCAGCCCCAGCATTTT; CDR3 protein: CASSSGQGDQPQHF
V gene: TRBV19; clone size: -; J gene: TRBJ1-5; D gene: TRBD1; CDR3 DNA: TGTGCCAGTAGTATAGATTTAGACAGGGGATGGCAGCCCCAGCATTTT; CDR3 protein: CASSIDLDRGWQPQHF
V gene: TRBV5-1; clone size: -; J gene: TRBJ2-7; D gene: TRBD2; CDR3 DNA: TGCGCCAGCAGCTTCTGGCGGGAGTTCTACGAGCAGTACTTC; CDR3 protein: CASSFWREFYEQYF
V gene: TRBV11-3; clone size: -; J gene: TRBJ2-7; D gene: TRBD1; CDR3 DNA: TGTGCCAGCAGATATCCGGGACAGGGGTTGCCTTGCTCCTACGAGCAGTACTTC; CDR3 protein: CASRYPGQGLPCSYEQYF
V gene: TRBV18; clone size: -; J gene: TRBJ2-7; D gene: -; CDR3 DNA: TGTGCCAGCTCACTCAGCTCCTACGAGCAGTACTTC; CDR3 protein: CASSLSSYEQYF
V gene: TRBV10-3; clone size: -; J gene: TRBJ2-7; D gene: TRBD2; CDR3 DNA: TGTGCCATCAGTGAGTCGTTGGGACTAGCAGCCTACGAGCAGTACTTC; CDR3 protein: CAISESLGLAAYEQYF
V gene: TRBV6-5; clone size: -; J gene: TRBJ1-1; D gene: -; CDR3 DNA: TGTGCCAGCAGCCCCAGGTTAGGGGCGTTAACTGAAGCTTTCTTT; CDR3 protein: CASSPRLGALTEAFF
V gene: TRBV5-1; clone size: -; J gene: TRBJ1-3; D gene: -; CDR3 DNA: TGCGCCAGCAGCTACCAACCGACAGCAAACACCATATATTTT; CDR3 protein: CASSYQPTANTIYF